This T cell receptor beta chain emerged from a study of CD8+ T cells in alopecia areata (dated by TCRdb to the late 2010s). Study-wide context: Treated patients were enrolled in an open-label pilot trial of oral tofacitinib, 5 to 10 mg twice daily, for moderate-to-severe alopecia areata. Tofacitinib-treated patients had biopsies at baseline and at 4 and 24 weeks of treatment, with a later scalp biopsy in several patients. TCRbeta CDR3 regions were amplified by immunoSEQ multiplex PCR with 35 Vbeta forward and 13 Jbeta reverse primers. Tofacitinib was given for 6 to 18 months, followed by 6 months of follow-up off drug to assess delayed response and recurrence. To study T cell clonal expansion in alopecia areata, the researchers applied high-throughput TCRbeta sequencing to both the C3H/HeJ mouse model and human patients. Scalp tissue and sorted CD4+ and CD8+ peripheral blood T cells from patchy and totalis/universalis alopecia areata patients and from healthy controls were covered by human TCRbeta sequencing. RNA was extracted with the PAXgene miRNA kit for fixed scalp, the miRNeasy kit for PBMCs, and the RNeasy kit for mouse skin. Scalp clonality was compared across normal scalp (n=4), patchy alopecia areata scalp (n=8), and alopecia totalis/universalis scalp (n=8).

This sample's time point label indicates: baseline before oral tofacitinib. Peripheral blood and lesional scalp punch biopsies were obtained from patients with alopecia areata. PBMCs were separated by density centrifugation and stained for CD3, CD4 and CD8, after which CD4+ and CD8+ T cells were sorted on a FACSAria. The research as a whole found: Resident alphabeta T cells in normal human skin are also sequenced, complicating scalp TCR repertoire analysis, unlike mouse skin dominated by gammadelta T cells. Compared with mice, TCR sequences shared between patients were less clear, possibly partly because of HLA diversity across the patient population. Compared with normal scalp, lesional scalp, particularly in alopecia totalis/universalis, had higher clonality and more expanded CD8+ clones, which suggests antigenic drive.

Library construction relied on the immunoSEQ multiplex PCR assay. RNA was extracted from all samples and reverse transcribed into cDNA as template for TCR sequencing. SuperScript III was used to make first-strand cDNA, primed with a 2:1 mix of oligo-dT and random hexamers. A synthetic immune receptor repertoire was used to gauge amplification bias, and whatever bias remained was removed computationally. Regarding the original processing steps: Raw reads were preprocessed to remove errors, and CDR3 was defined according to IMGT conventions as the region from the conserved cysteine to phenylalanine. Clonality was calculated as 1 minus Shannon entropy normalized by log2 of the number of productive unique TCRs. Whether each scalp clone was CD4 or CD8 was inferred by checking scalp TCRbeta sequences against the CD4 and CD8 repertoires from sorted blood. Imported from immuneACCESS, the table was reduced by TCRdb to in-frame sequences with V and J called. These copies leave out some clones; in studies compared against another copy, an unresolved V gene accounts for under half, and the cause of the remainder is not known. V and J calls and clone size are copied from that table; D and trimming were computed from the DNA. The sample data list about 160,000 clones, and approximately 87% of these were observed just once. The ten largest clones add up to about 16% of the sample.

CDR1 is given as SGHRS and CDR2 as YFSETQ, both from the germline V gene. From the cysteine up to the phenylalanine, the CDR3 has a length of 14 residues. Only the CDR3 part of the read is kept: 42 bases, read in frame from the first base. V and J are truncated by 8 bases and 0 bases respectively, leaving an intervening sequence of 15 bases. Turning to this clone: The target of this receptor is not known. Qualities for individual bases were not recorded, and no much larger clone is one base off.

Sequenced material: CD8+ T cells sorted from blood, taken at week 0. The chain joins TRBV5-1 to TRBJ2-7; the D segment is perhaps TRBD1 or TRBD2, each sharing 5 matched bases. This TCR derives from a human donor with alopecia areata. The nucleotide sequence is given as TGCGCCAGTACCCTGGGGGAACTCTCCTACGAGCAGTACTTC. Translated, it reads CASTLGELSYEQYF.